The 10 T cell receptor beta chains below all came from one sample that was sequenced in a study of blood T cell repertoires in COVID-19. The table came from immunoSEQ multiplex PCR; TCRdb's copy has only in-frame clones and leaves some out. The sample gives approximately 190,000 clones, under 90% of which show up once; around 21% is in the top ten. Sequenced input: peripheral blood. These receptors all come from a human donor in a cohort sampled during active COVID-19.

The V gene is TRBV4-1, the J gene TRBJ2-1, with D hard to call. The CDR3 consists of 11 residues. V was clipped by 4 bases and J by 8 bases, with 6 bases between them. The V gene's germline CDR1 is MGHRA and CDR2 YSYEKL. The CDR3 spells CASSPGYEQFF. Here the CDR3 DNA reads TGCGCCAGCAGCCCAGGCTATGAGCAGTTCTTC.

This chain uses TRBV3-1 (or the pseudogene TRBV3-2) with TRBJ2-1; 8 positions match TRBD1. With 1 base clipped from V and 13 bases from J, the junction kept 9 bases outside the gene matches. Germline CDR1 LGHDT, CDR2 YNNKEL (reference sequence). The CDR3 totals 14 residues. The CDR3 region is CASSQAVQGAQQFF. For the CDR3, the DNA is TGTGCCAGCAGCCAAGCGGTTCAGGGGGCACAACAGTTCTTC.

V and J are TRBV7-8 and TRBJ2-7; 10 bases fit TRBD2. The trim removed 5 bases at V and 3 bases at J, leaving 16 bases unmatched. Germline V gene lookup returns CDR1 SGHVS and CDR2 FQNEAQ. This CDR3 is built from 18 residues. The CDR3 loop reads CASSRTPFLAGDLYEQYF. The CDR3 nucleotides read TGTGCCAGCAGCCGCACCCCATTCCTAGCGGGAGACCTCTACGAGCAGTACTTC.

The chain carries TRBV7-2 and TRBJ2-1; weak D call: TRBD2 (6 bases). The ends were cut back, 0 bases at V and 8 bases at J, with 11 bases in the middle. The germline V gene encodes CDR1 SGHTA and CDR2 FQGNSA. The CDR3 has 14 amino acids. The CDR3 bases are TGTGCCAGCAGCTTAGCACTAGCTTCATATGAGCAGTTCTTC. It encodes CASSLALASYEQFF.

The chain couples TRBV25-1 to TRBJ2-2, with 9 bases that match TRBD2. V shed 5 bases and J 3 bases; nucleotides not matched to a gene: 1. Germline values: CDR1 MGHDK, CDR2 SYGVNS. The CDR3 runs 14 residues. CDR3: CASSIAGDTGELFF. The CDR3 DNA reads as TGTGCCAGCAGTATAGCGGGAGACACCGGGGAGCTGTTTTTT.

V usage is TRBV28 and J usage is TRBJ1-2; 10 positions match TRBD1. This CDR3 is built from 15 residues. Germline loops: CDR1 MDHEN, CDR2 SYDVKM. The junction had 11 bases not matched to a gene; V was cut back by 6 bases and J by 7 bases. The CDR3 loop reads CASSDFSGTGVGYTF. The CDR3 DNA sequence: TGTGCCAGCAGCGACTTCTCCGGGACAGGGGTTGGCTACACCTTC.

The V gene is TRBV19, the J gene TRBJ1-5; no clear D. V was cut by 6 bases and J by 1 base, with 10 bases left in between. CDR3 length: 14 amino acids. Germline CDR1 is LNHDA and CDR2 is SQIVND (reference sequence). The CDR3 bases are TGTGCCAGTAGGGACTGGACGAGCAATCAGCCCCAGCATTTT. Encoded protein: CASRDWTSNQPQHF.

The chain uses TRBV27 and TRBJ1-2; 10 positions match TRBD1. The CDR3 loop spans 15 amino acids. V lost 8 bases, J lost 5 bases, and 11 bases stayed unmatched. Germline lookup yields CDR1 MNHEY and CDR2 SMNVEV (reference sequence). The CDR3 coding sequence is TGTGCCAGCCGCCCCGCGCTGGGACAGGGGTATGGCTACACCTTC. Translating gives CASRPALGQGYGYTF.

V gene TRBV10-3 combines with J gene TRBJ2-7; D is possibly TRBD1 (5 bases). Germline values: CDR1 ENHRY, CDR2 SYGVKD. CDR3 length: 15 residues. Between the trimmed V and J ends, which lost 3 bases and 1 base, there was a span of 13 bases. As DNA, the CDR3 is TGTGCCATCAGTGACACAGGTCATGGGTCCTACGAGCAGTACGTC. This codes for CAISDTGHGSYEQYV.

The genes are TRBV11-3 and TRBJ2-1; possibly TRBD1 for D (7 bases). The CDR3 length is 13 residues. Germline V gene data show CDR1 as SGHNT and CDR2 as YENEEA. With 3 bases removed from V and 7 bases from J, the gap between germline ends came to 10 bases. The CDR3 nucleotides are TGTGCCAGCAGCTTGGCAGGGGGGAATGAGCAGTTCTTC. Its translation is CASSLAGGNEQFF.